This TCR beta chain was recovered during a study of blood T cell repertoires in COVID-19. Study as a whole: COVID-19 samples from acute and convalescent phases originated in the United States, Italy and Spain. T cells, B-cell-depleted T cells, or PBMCs supplied cDNA or gDNA.

The authors' processing: It was from reference gene primer amplification that nucleated cell counts were estimated. TCRdb's table, derived via immunoSEQ multiplex PCR, lists solely in-frame clones and lacks some. That table furnishes V, J and clone size, whereas the DNA furnished D and trimming. The table lists around 250,000 clones, over 80% of them singletons. The CDR3 sequence is 15 residues long. Germline V gene sequence: CDR1 LNHDA, CDR2 SQIVND (reference sequence). With 6 bases clipped from V and 6 bases from J, the junction kept 7 bases outside the gene matches. The sample was peripheral blood. This TCR came from a man aged 55 to 70 who had recovered from COVID-19. The chain combines TRBV19 with TRBJ2-1; TRBD1 agrees at 11 bases. The CDR3 DNA sequence: TGTGCCAGTAGGAAGGACAGGGGGCCTTTCAATGAGCAGTTCTTC. Residues: CASRKDRGPFNEQFF. Full variable domain (missing parts from reference TRBV19 and TRBJ2-1): DGGITQSPKYLFRKEGQNVTLSCEQNLNHDAMYWYRQDPGQGLRLIYYSQIVNDFQKGDIAEGYSVSREKKESFPLTVTSAQKNPTAFYLCASRKDRGPFNEQFFGPGTRLTVL.